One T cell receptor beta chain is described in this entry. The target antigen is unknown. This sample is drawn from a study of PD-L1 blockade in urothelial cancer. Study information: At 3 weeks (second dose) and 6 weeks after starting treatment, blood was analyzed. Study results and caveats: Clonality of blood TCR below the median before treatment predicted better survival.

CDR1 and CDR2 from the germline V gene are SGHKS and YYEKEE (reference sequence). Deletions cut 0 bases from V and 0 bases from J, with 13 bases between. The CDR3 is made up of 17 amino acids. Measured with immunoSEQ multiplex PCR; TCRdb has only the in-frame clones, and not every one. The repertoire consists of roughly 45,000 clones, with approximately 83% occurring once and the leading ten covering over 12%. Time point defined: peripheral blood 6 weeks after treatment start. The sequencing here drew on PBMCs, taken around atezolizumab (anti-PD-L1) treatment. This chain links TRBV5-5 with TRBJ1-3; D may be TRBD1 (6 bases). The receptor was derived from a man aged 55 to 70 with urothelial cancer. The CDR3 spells CASSLAPTGISGNTIYF. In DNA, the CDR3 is TGTGCCAGCAGCTTGGCCCCGACAGGCATCTCTGGAAACACCATATATTTT.